This is a list of T cell receptor beta chains from one sample in a study of shared clonotypes between healthy human individuals. Produced via immunoSEQ multiplex PCR; TCRdb's table is partial and in-frame only. The sample includes some 1.4 million clones, roughly 95% of them seen just once. Sequenced material: naive CD4+ T cells sorted from blood. These TCRs come from a man in his thirties or forties in good health. Each CDR3 is given with its conserved first and last residue. The D gene is left open where the match is weak. Some rows mark clone size as missing; the rest say once, few, many or name a class of expanded clone.

size | D | J | V | DNA | CDR3
. | TRBD2 | TRBJ2-1 | TRBV7-3 | TGTGCCAGCAGCTTGGGCCTAGCGGGATACAATGAGCAGTTCTTC | CASSLGLAGYNEQFF
. | TRBD1 | TRBJ1-2 | TRBV11-3 | TGTGCCAGCAGCTTAGACTACAGGGGGCATAACTATGGCTACACCTTC | CASSLDYRGHNYGYTF
. | TRBD2 | TRBJ2-1 | TRBV28 | TGTGCCAGCAGTTCCCGTGGCGGGAGCCTCTACAATGAGCAGTTCTTC | CASSSRGGSLYNEQFF
once | TRBD1 | TRBJ1-2 | TRBV18 | TGTGCCAGCTCACGGGACAGGGATTATGGCTACACCTTC | CASSRDRDYGYTF
. | . | TRBJ2-6 | TRBV9 | TGTGCCAGCAGCGTATACAGGGCCGACGTCCTGACTTTC | CASSVYRADVLTF
. | . | TRBJ2-5 | TRBV18 | TGTGCCAGCTCACCACGGGGGGAAGAGACCCAGTACTTC | CASSPRGEETQYF
. | . | TRBJ1-1 | TRBV7-2 | TGTGCCAGCAGCTTAGATTCTGGGGCTAACACTGAAGCTTTCTTT | CASSLDSGANTEAFF
. | . | TRBJ1-2 | TRBV29-1 | TGCAGCGCGACCGAGGGAGCTAACTATGGCTACACCTTC | CSATEGANYGYTF
. | . | TRBJ2-7 | TRBV27 | TGTGCCAGCAGTGGGGATGCCAGGGAGCTCGTGTCTCGTGAGCAGTACTTC | CASSGDARELVSREQYF
. | TRBD1 | TRBJ1-4 | TRBV28 | TGTGCCAGCAGTTCCAGGACAGGTTGGCTAGAAAAACTGTTTTTT | CASSSRTGWLEKLFF
few | . | TRBJ1-2 | TRBV5-1 | TGCGCCAGCAGCTTGGCCGGGAAGGGAAACTATGGCTACACCTTC | CASSLAGKGNYGYTF
. | . | TRBJ2-7 | TRBV30 | TGTGCCTGGACCCCAAGACTAGCAGGGGCGTACGAGCAGTACTTC | CAWTPRLAGAYEQYF
. | . | TRBJ2-5 | TRBV5-4 | TGTGCCAGCAGCTTGAGCCTAGCAGGAGAGACCCAGTACTTC | CASSLSLAGETQYF
. | TRBD1 | TRBJ1-1 | TRBV9 | TGTGCCAGCAGCGAGGCGCAGGGGGCTGATAGAGCTTTCTTT | CASSEAQGADRAFF
. | TRBD2 | TRBJ2-4 | TRBV29-1 | TGCAGCGTTGACGATGGGGGGGACATTCAGTACTTC | CSVDDGGDIQYF
. | . | TRBJ2-1 | TRBV28 | TGTGCCAGCAGTTTGTCCTACGGCAATGAGCAGTTCTTC | CASSLSYGNEQFF
. | . | TRBJ1-1 | TRBV5-4 | TGTGCCAGCAGCGCAGGACCTGAAGCTTTCTTT | CASSAGPEAFF
once | TRBD2 | TRBJ2-7 | TRBV7-2 | TGTGCCAGCAGGGGAGGGAGTTGGGGCTACGAGCAGTACTTC | CASRGGSWGYEQYF
. | . | TRBJ1-2 | TRBV5-1 | TGCGCCAGCAGCTTGGGCATGTCAGGGTATGGCTACACCTTC | CASSLGMSGYGYTF
. | TRBD1 | TRBJ2-2 | TRBV5-5 | TGTGCCAGCAGCATCGGACAGGGAAACACCGGGGAGCTGTTTTTT | CASSIGQGNTGELFF
once | TRBD1 | TRBJ2-2 | TRBV18 | TGTGCCAGCTCACCGGACAGGGGCTTGTTCACCGGGGAGCTGTTTTTT | CASSPDRGLFTGELFF
. | . | TRBJ2-7 | TRBV18 | TGTGCCAGCACTTCCGGGACATTCACCTACGAGCAGTACTTC | CASTSGTFTYEQYF
. | . | TRBJ1-2 | TRBV28 | TGTGCCAGCAATGACCGGACAGCCCCCTATGGCTACACCTTC | CASNDRTAPYGYTF
. | . | TRBJ1-5 | TRBV28 | TGTGCCAGCAGTTTTGGGGGGTTCAATCAGCCCCAGCATTTT | CASSFGGFNQPQHF
. | . | TRBJ2-1 | TRBV29-1 | TGCAGCGTTGAAGGGGCCCTTGGTGGTGAGCAGTTCTTC | CSVEGALGGEQFF
. | TRBD2 | TRBJ2-7 | TRBV27 | TGTGCCAGCAGCCGAATACATCCGGCGGGAGGGCCCTACGAGCAGTACTTC | CASSRIHPAGGPYEQYF
. | TRBD1 | TRBJ1-3 | TRBV11-2 | TGTGCCAGCAGCATCGGACAGGGGGCTTCTGGAAACACCATATATTTT | CASSIGQGASGNTIYF
. | TRBD1 | TRBJ2-2 | TRBV5-1 | TGCGCCAGCAGCCGTGGAAGACAGGGAGACACCGGGGAGCTGTTTTTT | CASSRGRQGDTGELFF
. | TRBD1 | TRBJ1-2 | TRBV5-4 | TGTGCCAGCAGCATAGGACAGGGGAGAATTGTGGGCTACACCTTC | CASSIGQGRIVGYTF
. | . | TRBJ2-1 | TRBV5-1 | TGCGCCAGCAGCCTGAGGGCTGCCAATGAGCAGTTCTTC | CASSLRAANEQFF
once | TRBD1 | TRBJ2-2 | TRBV11-3 | TGTGCCAGCAGCTATGGGGACAGGAACACCGGGGAGCTGTTTTTT | CASSYGDRNTGELFF
. | TRBD1 | TRBJ2-1 | TRBV5-1 | TGCGCCAGCAGCTTAGGGACAGCTGACAATGAGCAGTTCTTC | CASSLGTADNEQFF
. | TRBD1 | TRBJ1-5 | TRBV28 | TGTGCCAGCAGTTTATATCCATCTGGACAGGGGATTTCTCAGCCCCAGCATTTT | CASSLYPSGQGISQPQHF
. | . | TRBJ1-2 | TRBV2 | TGTGCCAGCAGTGGGATGGGACCGGTTGGGAACTATGGCTACACCTTC | CASSGMGPVGNYGYTF
once | . | TRBJ1-3 | TRBV7-9 | TGTGCCAGCAGCTTAGCCCGGGAAATCTCTGGAAACACCATATATTTT | CASSLAREISGNTIYF